The 13 T cell receptor beta chains presented below share a single source sample, sequenced in a study of blood T cell repertoires in COVID-19. Profiled with immunoSEQ multiplex PCR; TCRdb holds only in-frame clones, not every one. Among tens of thousands of clones listed, approximately 82% were seen once. Sequenced: peripheral blood. These receptors were obtained from a human donor in a cohort sampled during active COVID-19.

The rearrangement uses TRBV7-9 and TRBJ1-5, with D possibly matching TRBD1 (5 bases). Germline CDR1 and CDR2: SEHNR and FQNEAQ (reference sequence). The CDR3 totals 13 residues. V was pared by 5 bases and J by 3 bases, with 8 bases between. In DNA, the CDR3 is TGTGCCAGCAGCGAGACAGCCAATCAGCCCCAGCATTTT. Amino acids: CASSETANQPQHF.

The count of this clone is one. The chain links TRBV28 to TRBJ1-6; 11 bases are a match to TRBD1. This CDR3 region has 15 residues. Germline V gene lookup returns CDR1 MDHEN and CDR2 SYDVKM. The V and J ends lost 7 bases and 10 bases, in that order; junction bases with no gene match: 9. CDR3 region: CASIETGQGGSPLHF. Written as DNA, the CDR3 is TGTGCCAGCATTGAAACGGGACAGGGGGGGTCACCCCTCCACTTT.

This clone was observed once. The V call is TRBV2, the J call TRBJ2-7; D is uncertain. The V end lost 6 bases, the J end lost 2 bases, and 20 bases lay between the germline ends. The CDR3 has 16 amino acids. Per the germline V gene, CDR1 is SNHLY and CDR2 is FYNNEI. CDR3 DNA: TGTGCCAGCAGACATTACCTTCCCCGAACCCCCTACGAGCAGTACTTC. As protein: CASRHYLPRTPYEQYF.

The chain has TRBV6-6 and TRBJ2-1; 7 bases are a match to TRBD1. Trimming at V came to 6 bases and at J to 12 bases, leaving 5 bases not matched to a gene. The CDR3 sequence is 11 residues long. Per the germline V gene, CDR1 is MNHNY and CDR2 is SVGAGI (reference sequence). CDR3 sequence reads: CASSRDRRQFF. DNA for the CDR3: TGTGCCAGCAGCCGGGACAGAAGGCAGTTCTTC.

This clone was observed once. The chain is built from TRBV5-1 and TRBJ2-3, with D tentatively TRBD1 (6 bases). The germline V and J ends were trimmed by 2 bases and 0 bases, with 16 bases remaining between them. Germline assignment: CDR1 SGHRS and CDR2 YFSETQ. The CDR3 sequence is 17 residues long. The CDR3: CASSFQGLQTSTDTQYF. CDR3 nucleotides: TGCGCCAGCAGCTTCCAGGGGCTGCAGACTAGCACAGATACGCAGTATTTT.

The chain joins TRBV3-1 (or the pseudogene TRBV3-2) to TRBJ2-7; 9 bases are shared with TRBD1. CDR1 and CDR2 from the germline V gene are LGHDT and YNNKEL (reference sequence). CDR3 size: 14 residues. The J segment lost 6 bases and the V segment lost 1 base, leaving 4 bases of the junction unmatched. For the CDR3, the DNA is TGTGCCAGCAGCCAAGTGGGACAGGGTAGCGAGCAGTACTTC. Encoded protein: CASSQVGQGSEQYF.

The gene calls are TRBV6-5 and TRBJ2-5, with D unresolved. V dropped 6 bases and J dropped 2 bases, with 13 bases sitting between them. This CDR3 has 14 amino acids. CDR1 is MNHEY, CDR2 SVGAGI, per germline. The CDR3 DNA reads as TGTGCCAGCAGCCCCGCCACGGTTCAAGAGACCCAGTACTTC. It encodes CASSPATVQETQYF.

The chain joins TRBV5-4 to TRBJ2-1, with D possibly TRBD2 on 6 matching bases. V shed 4 bases and J shed 6 bases, with 17 bases lying between them. The CDR3 is made up of 15 amino acids. Germline V gene lookup returns CDR1 SGHNT and CDR2 YYREEE (reference sequence). CDR3 coding DNA: TGTGCCAGCAGCGCCCAGCGGGCTATTCTCAATGAGCAGTTCTTC. Translated: CASSAQRAILNEQFF.

This chain joins TRBV19 and TRBJ2-7, with 11 nucleotides matching TRBD2. Germline lookup yields CDR1 LNHDA and CDR2 SQIVND (reference sequence). V lost 5 bases, J lost 1 base, and 4 bases stayed unmatched. The CDR3 consists of 15 residues. CDR3 nucleotide sequence: TGTGCCAGTAGTGCCCTAGCGGGAGGTTCCTACGAGCAGTACTTC. It is translated as CASSALAGGSYEQYF. The entire variable domain, with the rest obtained from reference TRBV19 and TRBJ2-7, is as follows: DGGITQSPKYLFRKEGQNVTLSCEQNLNHDAMYWYRQDPGQGLRLIYYSQIVNDFQKGDIAEGYSVSREKKESFPLTVTSAQKNPTAFYLCASSALAGGSYEQYFGPGTRLTVT.

This clone was observed once. The chain combines TRBV6-6 with TRBJ1-2; D is unresolved. The V end was cut by 8 bases, the J end by 0 bases, with 13 bases between. The CDR3 length is 14 residues. CDR1 and CDR2 from the germline V gene are MNHNY and SVGAGI (reference sequence). The CDR3 reads CASGPKVTNYGYTF. CDR3 DNA: TGTGCCAGCGGGCCGAAGGTCACTAACTATGGCTACACCTTC.

This clone was seen a few times. The chain links TRBV4-1 to TRBJ2-7, with 8 bases lining up with TRBD1. The V and J ends lost 5 bases and 5 bases, in that order; junction bases with no gene match: 5. Germline V gene data show CDR1 as MGHRA and CDR2 as YSYEKL. The CDR3 is 13 residues long. The CDR3 coding sequence is TGCGCCAGCAGCAGCAGGGGGCTAAACGAGCAGTACTTC. Amino acid sequence: CASSSRGLNEQYF.

This clone was seen just once. V is TRBV19 and J is TRBJ2-2; the D gene is possibly TRBD1 (5 bases). The CDR3 is 15 residues long. Between the trimmed V and J ends, which lost 8 bases and 6 bases, there was a span of 19 bases. Germline V gene lookup returns CDR1 LNHDA and CDR2 SQIVND (reference sequence). The CDR3 nucleotides are TGTGCCAGTGTACTCCGGCAGGGATATGCCGGGGAGCTGTTTTTT. It is translated as CASVLRQGYAGELFF.

The V and J genes are TRBV5-6 and TRBJ2-7; D might be TRBD1 (8 bases). There are 15 residues in the CDR3. Trimming left V 0 bases short and J 6 bases short, with 16 bases between. Germline-derived CDR1 and CDR2 are SGHDT and YYEEEE. The CDR3 loop is CASSLAYRGGTEQYF. The CDR3 DNA reads as TGTGCCAGCAGCTTGGCCTACAGGGGGGGCACCGAGCAGTACTTC.